These T cell receptor beta chains were read from a single sample in a study of identical twins. TCRdb redid the calling of the 5' RACE reads with MiXCR, one entry per CDR3 protein. This table has 500,000 to 550,000 distinct CDR3 sequences, less than 25% appearing once. These data were likewise used in another study, on T cells expressing NK-cell markers.

The source material was CD4+ T cells sorted from blood. The receptors stem from a woman younger than 30 in good health. Both conserved end residues are part of each CDR3.

CDR3aa,v_gene
CASRWADTQYF,TRBV28
CASSEGGRQETQYF,TRBV6-1
CASSFGRQGTGNTIYF,TRBV5-1
CSARVPGGPRGELFF,TRBV20-1
CASSVNSNEQFF,TRBV5-1
CSAGDSATNEKLFF,TRBV20-1
CASSGQLGNQPQHF,TRBV25-1
CAISRGGTDTQYF,TRBV10-3
CASSSEGSRTDTQYF,TRBV7-9
CASTPWTSGGDYNEQFF,TRBV3-1
CSVARSDGEQYF,TRBV29-1
CASSLEVVTDTQYF,TRBV7-8
CASSLMTGGQETQYF,TRBV7-2
CASRRTGTGNGYTF,TRBV5-6
CASSIVGSYEQYF,TRBV19
CSARSGLAGPNEQFF,TRBV20-1
CASSELGTGTKTQYF,TRBV2
CASMLDTGELFF,TRBV5-1
CASSQGTSGRSETQYF,TRBV4-3
CSAPPRTGRHEQYF,TRBV20-1
CASRSRQGIVYEQYF,TRBV6-1
CASSLPNQPQHF,TRBV5-6
CASSPGTSGKLGIQYF,TRBV11-2
CASSLTGDSPLHF,TRBV5-5
CAISWTEGANVLTF,TRBV10-3
CASSFRDPRGEAFF,TRBV7-2
CASSYGRDRASIITDTQYF,TRBV6-5
CSVRAGTGLNIQYF,TRBV29-1
CASSSTGRSTGYGYTF,TRBV5-6
CASSVASGTTYNEQFF,TRBV9
CASSLRWRYNTDTQYF,TRBV12-3/TRBV12-4
CASGQGGAGTGELFF,TRBV6-1
CASSLEISSYGYTF,TRBV5-1
CAISSGEGQPQHF,TRBV10-3
CASSLIMGRELFF,TRBV5-6
CASSTDKGNTEAFF,TRBV5-4
CASSRLAGGQGDTQYF,TRBV7-2
CSARKRDSHEQYF,TRBV20-1
CASSVLDTRDTQYF,TRBV9
CAILGGKLTDTQYF,TRBV10-3
CASSLGAGSAFF,TRBV7-8
CASSKVRGITEAFF,TRBV21-1
CASSLAQAYGYTF,TRBV5-1
CASSLGLVETQYF,TRBV7-8
CASQYLARDTEAFF,TRBV2
CSAHGMEYEQYF,TRBV29-1
CAIRYSAADTQYF,TRBV10-3
CSASRWAKVYADTQYF,TRBV20-1
CASSVDPNLSTDTQYF,TRBV5-1
CSVVGLYDTEAFF,TRBV29-1
CSAATYSEETQYF,TRBV20-1